A single sample is the source of the 10 T cell receptor beta chains below, sequenced in a study of OX40 agonist ivuxolimab in advanced cancers. This table comes from immunoSEQ multiplex PCR, and its TCRdb copy is limited to in-frame clones, with some not included. The table shows fewer than 25,000 clones, with approximately 86% occurring only once. The specimen comprised CD4+ or CD8+ T cells sorted from blood, sampled in a trial of the OX40 agonist ivuxolimab. All receptors come from an adult with an advanced solid tumor such as melanoma, head and neck, liver or kidney cancer.

The rearrangement uses TRBV18 and TRBJ2-5; D not resolved. Looked up from germline, CDR1 is KGHSH and CDR2 is LQKENI. Trimming stripped 6 bases from V and 3 bases from J, with 5 bases between. The CDR3 is 11 amino acids. CDR3 residues: CASSQEETQYF. CDR3 DNA sequence: TGTGCCAGCTCGCAGGAAGAGACCCAGTACTTC.

The J gene is TRBJ2-1, the V gene TRBV5-1; D remains unclear. From germline, CDR1 is SGHRS and CDR2 YFSETQ. V gave up 0 bases and J gave up 7 bases, with 14 bases separating them. This CDR3 is built from 15 residues. CDR3 loop: CASSLGDGPRNEQFF. The CDR3 DNA is TGCGCCAGCAGCTTGGGTGATGGACCGAGGAATGAGCAGTTCTTC. Full variable domain (rest looked up from reference TRBV5-1 and TRBJ2-1): KAGVTQTPRYLIKTRGQQVTLSCSPISGHRSVSWYQQTPGQGLQFLFEYFSETQRNKGNFPGRFSGRQFSNSRSEMNVSTLELGDSALYLCASSLGDGPRNEQFFGPGTRLTVL.

This clone was seen a handful of times. The V call is TRBV6-5, the J call TRBJ1-1; D remains unclear. The CDR3 loop spans 14 amino acids. Germline V CDR1 and CDR2: MNHEY, SVGAGI. The V end was cut by 5 bases, the J end by 2 bases, with 12 bases between. In nucleotides, the CDR3 is TGTGCCAGCAGTCCCTCCCAGGCAAACACTGAAGCTTTCTTT. It translates to CASSPSQANTEAFF.

The rearrangement links TRBV5-1 to TRBJ2-3; 12 bases are shared with TRBD2. CDR3 length equals 16 residues. The V segment lost 3 bases and the J segment 0 bases; nucleotides outside the gene matches: 2. The germline V gene has CDR1 SGHRS and CDR2 YFSETQ. The CDR3 bases are TGCGCCAGCAGCTCTGGACTAGCGGGAAGCACAGATACGCAGTATTTT. Protein: CASSSGLAGSTDTQYF.

This chain's CDR3 is CASSPGTGNLNTEAFF. CDR3 in DNA: TGTGCCAGCTCACCAGGGACAGGGAACTTGAACACTGAAGCTTTCTTT. The chain employs TRBV18 and TRBJ1-1, with 9 bases aligning to TRBD1. This CDR3 contains 16 residues. Trimming removed 2 bases from V and 0 bases from J; junction bases left unmatched: 4. Germline V lookup: CDR1 KGHSH, CDR2 LQKENI.

This chain links TRBV19 with TRBJ2-5; D unresolved. The DNA end is a closer match to TRBJ2-7, so the J assignment may be wrong. Germline values: CDR1 LNHDA, CDR2 SQIVND (reference sequence). This CDR3 contains 14 residues. The CDR3 here is CASSRLSSSYEQYF. The CDR3 bases are TGTGCCAGTAGTCGGTTATCTAGTTCCTACGAGCAGTACTTC.

The chain employs TRBV5-1 and TRBJ2-7; 8 bases match TRBD2. The junction had 2 bases not matched to a gene; V was cut back by 3 bases and J by 0 bases. The CDR3 is 14 residues long. The germline V gene has CDR1 SGHRS and CDR2 YFSETQ. CDR3: CASSSGGSSYEQYF. Here the CDR3 DNA reads TGCGCCAGCAGCTCGGGAGGGAGCTCCTACGAGCAGTACTTC.

This chain uses TRBV12-2 with TRBJ2-7; TRBD1 reflects the table's D call only, with no check against the DNA. TRBV12-2 corresponds to a pseudogene. There are 12 residues in the CDR3. The CDR3 DNA sequence: TGTGCAAGTCGGCGGACACCCCGCGAGCAGTACTTC. This translates into CASRRTPREQYF.

The V gene is TRBV4-3, the J gene TRBJ1-1; D call uncertain. The germline gives CDR1 LGHNA, CDR2 YSLEER. V was clipped by 0 bases and J by 6 bases, with 11 bases between them. The CDR3 has 14 amino acids. The CDR3 sequence: CASSQDRQASEAFF. CDR3 DNA sequence: TGCGCCAGCAGCCAAGATCGGCAGGCATCTGAAGCTTTCTTT.

This chain uses TRBV12-5 with TRBJ2-4; TRBD1 aligns across 11 bases. The trim removed 2 bases at V and 2 bases at J, leaving 5 bases unmatched. The V gene's germline CDR1 is LGHNT and CDR2 FRNRAP. CDR3 length equals 17 residues. CDR3 bases: TGTGCTAGTGGTTTGCTCGGACAGGGGGCATCCAAAAACATTCAGTACTTC. Its translation: CASGLLGQGASKNIQYF.